This TCR beta chain is drawn from a study of T cell responses to AZD1222 COVID-19 vaccine. Points from the study as a whole: At 160-218 and 743-854, vaccine-associated CD4 TCRs were dominant, and they spanned spike. Repertoires in all cases were sampled only once the peak T cell response had passed.

Data came from immunoSEQ multiplex PCR; TCRdb stores just in-frame clones and leaves some out. The sample records 85,000 to 100,000 clones, roughly 92% being singletons. Concerning this clone: What it binds is not known.

Germline CDR1 MNHNY, CDR2 SVGAGI (reference sequence). After removal of 7 bases from V and 9 bases from J, the junction contained 13 bases not matched to a gene. This CDR3 comprises 15 residues. This sequence was found in an adult in good health. The chain uses TRBV6-6 and TRBJ2-1, with 9 nucleotides matching TRBD2. Here the sequenced sample was peripheral blood, taken on day 0 of AZD1222 vaccination. For the CDR3, the DNA is TGTGCCAGCACCCCCCTCTATGCGGGAGGGAGTGAGCAGTTCTTC. Translated, it gives CASTPLYAGGSEQFF.